The 6 T cell receptor beta chains listed next were all sequenced from one sample in a study of T-cell reconstitution after alpha-beta-depleted transplantation in children. For TCRbeta, the library was prepared with unique molecular identifiers. MiXCR, applied by TCRdb to the PCR reads, yields one record per CDR3 protein. The sample has 500,000 to 650,000 distinct CDR3 sequences, over 10% seen once. The source material was PBMCs, mostly from graft donor cells, sampled 180 days after TCRalphabeta/CD19-depleted stem cell transplant. The receptors were sampled from a female patient aged 2-15 years who had a stem cell transplant for aplastic anemia, so the T cells may come from the graft donor.

The chain combines TRBV16 with TRBJ2-7; D gene ambiguous. Looked up from germline, CDR1 is KGHSY and CDR2 is FQNENV. This CDR3 has 14 residues. V was cut by 6 bases and J by 6 bases, with 18 bases left in between. CDR3 coding DNA: TGTGCCAGCAGTCCTACGTCCAGGCGTGGCGAGCAGTACGTC. Translation gives CASSPTSRRGEQYV.

V gene TRBV12-3 or TRBV12-4 combines with J gene TRBJ1-5; D unclear. The CDR3 is 15 residues long. Trimming stripped 7 bases from V and 6 bases from J, with 19 bases between. The CDR3 region is CASTPDGVDCQPQHF. The CDR3 bases are TGTGCCAGCACCCCTGACGGCGTGGATTGTCAGCCCCAGCATTTT.

This clonotype has only a few counts. This rearrangement joins TRBV7-2 to TRBJ2-1, with D unresolved. Germline V gene sequence: CDR1 SGHTA, CDR2 FQGNSA. The ends were cut back, 5 bases at V and 9 bases at J, with 8 bases in the middle. The CDR3 spans 11 residues. The CDR3 here is CASSLIPEQFF. CDR3 nucleotides: TGTGCCAGCAGCCTTATCCCTGAGCAGTTCTTC.

This clonotype was observed a few times. V gene TRBV4-3 combines with J gene TRBJ2-5; no clear D gene. Germline V gives CDR1 LGHNA, CDR2 YSLEER. Trimming removed 1 base from V and 5 bases from J, with 14 bases in between. The CDR3 has 15 residues. CDR3 coding DNA: TGCGCCAGCAGCCAAGGTCCAGCCCCAAAGGAGACCCAGTACTTC. Translated: CASSQGPAPKETQYF.

This chain links TRBV3-1 with TRBJ1-5; a possible D gene is TRBD1 (6 bases). The CDR3 is 14 residues long. Trimming removed 3 bases at V and 6 bases at J, with 12 bases between. Looked up from germline, CDR1 is LGHDT and CDR2 is YNNKEL (reference sequence). The CDR3 region has the DNA TGTGCCAGCAGCCAGGGACAAGGACTTCAGCCCCAGCATTTT. Translating gives CASSQGQGLQPQHF.

This clonotype appeared a few times. The genes are TRBV7-8 and TRBJ1-4; maybe TRBD1 (6 bases). The V end was cut by 5 bases, the J end by 6 bases, with 16 bases between. Per germline, CDR1 SGHVS and CDR2 FQNEAQ. The CDR3 runs to 15 residues. The CDR3 DNA is TGTGCCAGCAGCCTTTACACGGGGGCGGATGAAAAACTGTTTTTT. It codes for CASSLYTGADEKLFF.